These 27 T cell receptor beta chains originate from one sample sequenced in a study of T cells in Graves' hyperthyroidism and ophthalmopathy. RNA transcripts gave rise to amplified TCR beta CDR3 regions. A first-round RT-PCR of the TCR CDR3 used the HTBI primer set. From the multiplex PCR reads, TCRdb called clonotypes with MiXCR, one entry per CDR3 protein. Of 350,000 to 400,000 distinct CDR3 sequences in the sample, about 18% were seen once. Source material: blood. These receptors originate from a woman aged 18-29 years with Graves' hyperthyroidism.

This clonotype was counted many times. This chain uses TRBV7-9 with TRBJ1-1; no clear D. This CDR3 contains 14 residues. V was clipped by 1 base and J by 3 bases, with 9 bases between them. Germline V gives CDR1 SEHNR, CDR2 FQNEAQ (reference sequence). This CDR3 reads CASSLEGGDTEAFF. Written as DNA, the CDR3 is TGTGCCAGCAGCTTAGAGGGAGGTGACACTGAAGCTTTCTTT. Full variable domain (outside the CDR3, taken from reference TRBV7-9 and TRBJ1-1): DTGVSQNPRHKITKRGQNVTFRCDPISEHNRLYWYRQTLGQGPEFLTYFQNEAQLEKSRLLSDRFSAERPKGSFSTLEIQRTEQGDSAMYLCASSLEGGDTEAFFGQGTRLTVV.

This clonotype was picked up many times. The chain links TRBV20-1 to TRBJ1-1, with D perhaps matching TRBD1 (5 bases). The CDR3 has 15 amino acids. The germline gives CDR1 DFQATT, CDR2 SNEGSKA (reference sequence). Trimming shortened V by 1 base and J by 1 base, and 13 bases separated the two germline ends. The CDR3 loop reads CSARVGNTGNTEAFF. CDR3 DNA: TGCAGTGCTAGAGTTGGGAATACAGGGAACACTGAAGCTTTCTTT.

Only a few counts were recorded for this clonotype. A much larger clone differs from this one at a single base, so this may be a read error. The conserved phenylalanine or tryptophan normally closing the CDR3 is absent here, so this likely arose from a read error. The chain uses TRBV7-2 and TRBJ2-3; D gene unclear. This CDR3 region has 15 residues. Germline V CDR1 and CDR2: SGHTA, FQGNSA. Trimming pared 1 base from V and 0 bases from J, leaving 8 bases between. The CDR3 spells CASSLGYQSTDTQYC. The CDR3 coding sequence is TGTGCCAGCAGCTTAGGCTACCAGAGCACAGATACGCAGTATTGT.

In this sample, this clonotype turned up a few times. The chain recombines TRBV12-3 or TRBV12-4 with TRBJ2-7; D remains ambiguous. CDR3 length equals 14 residues. V was cut by 2 bases and J by 5 bases, with 13 bases left in between. This CDR3 is CASSLYVTNDEQYF. DNA for the CDR3: TGTGCCAGCAGTTTATACGTGACAAACGACGAGCAGTACTTC.

The genes are TRBV27 and TRBJ2-5, with D perhaps TRBD2 (5 bases). The CDR3 totals 14 residues. Germline assignment: CDR1 MNHEY and CDR2 SMNVEV (reference sequence). Trimming cost V 4 bases and J 7 bases, with 16 bases left between them. The CDR3 DNA reads TGTGCCAGCAGTTCCCCAGCTGTCCGGGGGACCCAGTACTTC. Translating gives CASSSPAVRGTQYF.

This clonotype showed up many times. This rearrangement joins TRBV29-1 to TRBJ2-5; 8 bases agree with TRBD2. The CDR3 runs to 14 residues. Germline V CDR1 and CDR2: SQVTM, ANQGSEA. J gave up 5 bases and V 8 bases, and 13 bases lay outside the gene matches. The CDR3 reads CSPTGGAGHETQYF. The CDR3 DNA reads TGCAGCCCCACGGGAGGGGCAGGGCATGAGACCCAGTACTTC.

This clonotype was recorded at least ten times. The J gene is TRBJ2-7, the V gene TRBV12-3 or TRBV12-4; D unresolved. The CDR3 has 12 amino acids. Trimming removed 4 bases from V and 3 bases from J, with 7 bases in between. The CDR3 DNA reads TGTGCCAGCAGTTCCTTTAACTACGAGCAGTACTTC. Its translation: CASSSFNYEQYF.

This clonotype was counted a few times. V gene TRBV12-3 or TRBV12-4 combines with J gene TRBJ2-7; tentative D call: TRBD2 (5 bases). This CDR3 has 14 amino acids. V shed 1 base and J shed 9 bases, with 16 bases lying between them. In nucleotides, the CDR3 is TGTGCCAGCAGTTTAGGGCCTCCGGGCGGAGGGCAGTACTTC. Amino acid sequence: CASSLGPPGGGQYF.

This clonotype was counted at least ten times. The chain joins TRBV19 to TRBJ1-5; 7 nucleotides match TRBD1. The V segment lost 9 bases and the J segment 2 bases; nucleotides outside the gene matches: 4. The germline gives CDR1 LNHDA, CDR2 SQIVND (reference sequence). The CDR3 is 13 residues long. CDR3: CASLGQGNQPQHF. The CDR3 DNA is TGTGCCAGCCTAGGACAGGGCAATCAGCCCCAGCATTTT.

In its sample, this clonotype was seen many times. The chain employs TRBV20-1 and TRBJ1-1; D might be TRBD1 (5 bases). The CDR3 length is 12 residues. Germline assignment: CDR1 DFQATT and CDR2 SNEGSKA (reference sequence). V lost 5 bases, J lost 5 bases, and 12 bases lay in between. The CDR3 is CSAGGRETEAFF. CDR3 nucleotide sequence: TGCAGTGCTGGGGGAAGAGAGACTGAAGCTTTCTTT.

In this sample, this clonotype turned up many times. The chain couples TRBV7-2 to TRBJ2-7; the D gene is possibly TRBD1 (6 bases). Germline lookup yields CDR1 SGHTA and CDR2 FQGNSA. Trimming removed 3 bases from V and 5 bases from J, with 8 bases in between. The CDR3 length is 12 residues. The DNA for the CDR3 is TGTGCCAGCAGCTTTTCAGGGGACGAGCAGTACTTC. Its protein is CASSFSGDEQYF. The full variable domain, in which reference TRBV7-2 and TRBJ2-7 provide the parts outside the CDR3, is GAGVSQSPSNKVTEKGKDVELRCDPISGHTALYWYRQSLGQGLEFLIYFQGNSAPDKSGLPSDRFSAERTGGSVSTLTIQRTQQEDSAVYLCASSFSGDEQYFGPGTRLTVT.

At least ten counts were recorded for this clonotype. The chain is built from TRBV27 and TRBJ1-1, with no clear D. Germline values: CDR1 MNHEY, CDR2 SMNVEV (reference sequence). This CDR3 is built from 13 residues. Trimming removed 5 bases at V and 6 bases at J, with 13 bases between. The CDR3 reads CASSGYNLAEAFF. The CDR3 DNA reads TGTGCCAGCAGTGGCTACAATTTGGCTGAAGCTTTCTTT.

This clonotype was detected a few times. A single base separates this from a much larger clone, so it may be a read error. The chain links TRBV27 to TRBJ1-1; D not certain. V was pared by 1 base and J by 0 bases, with 15 bases between. This CDR3 spans 17 amino acids. CDR1 is MNHEY, CDR2 SMNVEV, per germline (reference sequence). This CDR3 reads CASSLYSGWNVNTEAFF. The CDR3 nucleotides are TGTGCCAGCAGTTTATACTCAGGTTGGAATGTGAACACTGAAGCTTTCTTT.

The rearrangement links TRBV10-3 to TRBJ2-4, with a tentative D call TRBD1 (5 bases). V lost 2 bases and J 10 bases, leaving 15 bases between the germline ends. The CDR3 runs to 14 residues. CDR1 is ENHRY and CDR2 is SYGVKD in the germline V gene. The CDR3 DNA reads as TGTGCCATCAGTGAGCAGCCACAGGCCAGGATTCAGTACTTC. Translation: CAISEQPQARIQYF.

This clonotype showed up many times. The V and J genes are TRBV6-1 and TRBJ1-5, with D unresolved. The germline V gene encodes CDR1 MNHNS and CDR2 SASEGT. The germline V and J ends were trimmed by 6 bases and 0 bases, with 15 bases remaining between them. The CDR3 totals 16 residues. The CDR3 coding sequence is TGTGCCAGCAGGGGTGGAAGTCCGTATAGCAATCAGCCCCAGCATTTT. The encoded protein is CASRGGSPYSNQPQHF.

In its sample, this clonotype was seen a few times. With a much larger clone just one base away, this may be a read error. This is likely a read error, given that the CDR3 carries no conserved phenylalanine or tryptophan at its end. The chain has TRBV11-2 and TRBJ2-5; unclear D gene. V was shortened by 5 bases and J by 4 bases, with 8 bases between the two germline ends. The CDR3 has 12 amino acids. The germline V gene encodes CDR1 SGHAT and CDR2 FQNNGV. In DNA, the CDR3 is TGTGCCAGCAGCGTAGGCAGAGAGACCCAGTACCTC. Protein: CASSVGRETQYL.

This clonotype has at least ten counts. The J gene is TRBJ2-7, the V gene TRBV11-2; D assignment may be TRBD1 or TRBD2 (5 bases each). Between the trimmed V and J ends, which lost 5 bases and 6 bases, there was a span of 17 bases. The CDR3 loop spans 14 amino acids. Germline-derived CDR1 and CDR2 are SGHAT and FQNNGV. Written as DNA, the CDR3 is TGTGCCAGCAGCCCGACCCGGGGCCGGGGCGAGCAGTACTTC. Its protein is CASSPTRGRGEQYF.

The rearrangement joins TRBV3-1 to TRBJ1-1; D unresolved. The CDR3 is 15 amino acids. Per germline, CDR1 LGHDT and CDR2 YNNKEL (reference sequence). Trimming took off 0 bases at V and 11 bases at J, with 19 bases between the two ends. This chain's CDR3 is CASSQDLTFQRRAFF. The CDR3 nucleotides read TGTGCCAGCAGCCAAGATCTTACATTCCAGCGGCGGGCTTTCTTT.

The gene calls are TRBV28 and TRBJ2-2; a weak D match, TRBD1 (8 bases). The V end was cut by 10 bases, the J end by 1 base, with 13 bases between. The length of the CDR3 is 14 residues. Germline V gene sequence: CDR1 MDHEN, CDR2 SYDVKM. CDR3 residues: CATTGGVNTGELFF. CDR3 nucleotides: TGTGCCACCACAGGGGGGGTGAACACCGGGGAGCTGTTTTTT. The complete variable domain, with remaining parts taken from reference TRBV28 and TRBJ2-2, reads DVKVTQSSRYLVKRTGEKVFLECVQDMDHENMFWYRQDPGLGLRLIYFSYDVKMKEKGDIPEGYSVSREKKERFSLILESASTNQTSMYLCATTGGVNTGELFFGEGSRLTVL.

This clonotype occurred many times. J is TRBJ1-2 and V is TRBV30, with 9 bases matching TRBD1. The germline gives CDR1 GTSNPN, CDR2 SVGIG (reference sequence). V lost 3 bases, J lost 7 bases, and 6 bases stayed unmatched. The CDR3 extends over 13 amino acids. CDR3 amino acids: CAWREQGARGYTF. The CDR3 DNA sequence: TGTGCCTGGAGGGAACAGGGGGCGCGTGGCTACACCTTC.

In the case of this clonotype: The conserved phenylalanine or tryptophan normally closing the CDR3 is absent here, so this likely arose from a read error. This chain joins TRBV4-1 and TRBJ2-5; TRBD1 or TRBD2 may be the D gene (6 bases each). Germline V gene sequence: CDR1 MGHRA, CDR2 YSYEKL. The V and J ends lost 0 bases and 3 bases respectively, with 23 bases between them. This CDR3 is built from 19 residues. CDR3 protein: CASSQESSGWLGAEETQYL. The CDR3 DNA reads TGCGCCAGCAGCCAAGAGTCCAGCGGGTGGCTGGGGGCCGAAGAGACCCAGTACTTA.

This clonotype was counted between two and nine times. The chain uses TRBV11-2 and TRBJ2-7; possible D gene TRBD1, 6 bases. The CDR3 contains 16 residues. With 4 bases removed from V and 0 bases from J, the gap between germline ends came to 16 bases. CDR1 and CDR2 (germline): SGHAT, FQNNGV. This chain's CDR3 is CASSSRLQGPSYEQYF. CDR3 coding DNA: TGTGCCAGCAGCTCCCGGCTCCAGGGGCCCTCCTACGAGCAGTACTTC. The full variable domain, rest sourced from reference TRBV11-2 and TRBJ2-7, is EAGVAQSPRYKIIEKRQSVAFWCNPISGHATLYWYQQILGQGPKLLIQFQNNGVVDDSQLPKDRFSAERLKGVDSTLKIQPAKLEDSAVYLCASSSRLQGPSYEQYFGPGTRLTVT.

This clonotype has at least ten counts. The V call is TRBV30, the J call TRBJ2-7, with D perhaps assigned TRBD1 or TRBD2 (5 bases each). The CDR3 has 13 residues. Germline loops: CDR1 GTSNPN, CDR2 SVGIG (reference sequence). V lost 0 bases and J 6 bases, leaving 12 bases between the germline ends. Written as DNA, the CDR3 is TGTGCCTGGAGTGTAATTAAGGGGACCGAGCAGTACTTC. It yields the protein CAWSVIKGTEQYF. Variable domain in full (rest from reference TRBV30 and TRBJ2-7): SQTIHQWPATLVQPVGSPLSLECTVEGTSNPNLYWYRQAAGRGLQLLFYSVGIGQISSEVPQNLSASRPQDRQFILSSKKLLLSDSGFYLCAWSVIKGTEQYFGPGTRLTVT.

In its sample, this clonotype was seen many times. The chain couples TRBV10-3 to TRBJ2-2; TRBD1 matches 10 bases. The CDR3 sequence is 15 residues long. Germline assignment: CDR1 ENHRY and CDR2 SYGVKD. After removal of 3 bases from V and 7 bases from J, the junction contained 5 bases not matched to a gene. This chain's CDR3 is CAISEDRGRNGELFF. CDR3 in DNA: TGTGCCATCAGTGAAGACAGGGGGCGAAACGGGGAGCTGTTTTTT.

This clonotype was counted ten times or more. CDR3 sequence: CASSREGMLSSYEQYF. The DNA for the CDR3 is TGTGCCAGCAGCCGGGAGGGGATGTTGAGCTCCTACGAGCAGTACTTC. The chain has TRBV6-1 and TRBJ2-7; TRBD2 aligns across 8 bases. From germline, CDR1 is MNHNS and CDR2 SASEGT. The CDR3 contains 16 residues. The V gene end was trimmed by 6 bases and the J gene end by 0 bases; junction bases not matched to a gene: 10.

This clonotype has a count of ten or more. The rearrangement links TRBV27 to TRBJ2-1; D might be TRBD2 (6 bases). CDR3 size: 13 residues. The V and J ends lost 5 bases and 5 bases respectively, with 10 bases between them. Germline CDR1 and CDR2: MNHEY and SMNVEV (reference sequence). The CDR3 loop reads CASSVGLHNEQFF. CDR3 sequence (DNA): TGTGCCAGCAGTGTGGGACTCCACAATGAGCAGTTCTTC.

In this sample, this clonotype turned up a few times. V usage is TRBV11-1 and J usage is TRBJ1-3, with 7 bases aligning to TRBD1. Germline V gene sequence: CDR1 SGHAT, CDR2 FQDESV (reference sequence). Germline trimming cut 2 bases from V and 0 bases from J; bases unmatched to any gene: 13. The CDR3 runs to 19 residues. The CDR3 DNA reads as TGTGCCAGCAGCTTAAACTTGGCGTGGGCAGGGGGCTCTGGAAACACCATATATTTT. This sequence encodes CASSLNLAWAGGSGNTIYF. Using reference TRBV11-1 and TRBJ1-3 for the parts outside the CDR3, the full variable domain is EAEVAQSPRYKITEKSQAVAFWCDPISGHATLYWYRQILGQGPELLVQFQDESVVDDSQLPKDRFSAERLKGVDSTLKIQPAELGDSAMYLCASSLNLAWAGGSGNTIYFGEGSWLTVV.